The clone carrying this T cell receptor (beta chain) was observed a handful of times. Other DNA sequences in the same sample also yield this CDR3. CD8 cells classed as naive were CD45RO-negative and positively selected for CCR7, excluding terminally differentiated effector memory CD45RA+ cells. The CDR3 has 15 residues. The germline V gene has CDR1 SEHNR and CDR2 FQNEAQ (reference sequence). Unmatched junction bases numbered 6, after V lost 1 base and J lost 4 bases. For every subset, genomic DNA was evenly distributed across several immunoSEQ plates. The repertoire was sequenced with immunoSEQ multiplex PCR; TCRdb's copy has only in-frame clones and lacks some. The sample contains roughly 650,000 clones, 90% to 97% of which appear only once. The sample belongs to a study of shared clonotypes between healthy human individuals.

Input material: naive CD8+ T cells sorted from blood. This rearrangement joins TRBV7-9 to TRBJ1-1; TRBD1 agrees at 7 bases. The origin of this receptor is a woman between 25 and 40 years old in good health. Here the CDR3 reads CASSLVTGAGTEAFF. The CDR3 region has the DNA TGTGCCAGCAGCTTAGTAACAGGGGCGGGCACTGAAGCTTTCTTT.